The TCR beta chain under discussion was sequenced for a study of blood T cell repertoires in COVID-19. Turning to the study itself: Acute and convalescent COVID-19 specimens originated in the United States, Italy and Spain. T cells, B-cell-depleted T cells, or PBMCs supplied cDNA or gDNA.

Source study methods: Amplification of reference gene primers provided the estimated nucleated cell counts. Sequencing used immunoSEQ multiplex PCR; TCRdb keeps in-frame clones, though not all of them. The V and J calls and clone size come from that table; D and trimming were worked out from the DNA. The sample contains approximately 76,000 clones, roughly 89% of which appear only once. V shed 4 bases and J 4 bases; nucleotides not matched to a gene: 5. The CDR3 covers 16 residues. In germline, CDR1 is KGHDR, CDR2 SFDVKD. The sample holds one count of this clone. This TCR was sampled from a man younger than 40 with acute or convalescent COVID-19. Specimen: peripheral blood. The gene calls are TRBV24-1 and TRBJ2-2; TRBD1 aligns across 10 bases. The CDR3 region has the DNA TGTGCCACCAGTGAGACCGACAGGGGGCTCACCGGGGAGCTGTTTTTT. Translating it yields CATSETDRGLTGELFF.